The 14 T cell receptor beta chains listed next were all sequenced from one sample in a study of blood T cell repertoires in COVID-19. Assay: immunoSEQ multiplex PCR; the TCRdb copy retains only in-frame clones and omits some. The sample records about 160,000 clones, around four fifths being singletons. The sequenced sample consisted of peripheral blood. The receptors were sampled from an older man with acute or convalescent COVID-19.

The CDR3 sequence is CASSLTGSGGETQYF. CDR3 nucleotide sequence: TGTGCCAGCAGCCTAACGGGAAGCGGGGGGGAGACCCAGTACTTC. J is TRBJ2-5 and V is TRBV3-1 (or the pseudogene TRBV3-2), with 9 positions matching TRBD2. The CDR3 is 15 amino acids. The trim removed 4 bases at V and 5 bases at J, leaving 8 bases unmatched. In germline, CDR1 is LGHDT, CDR2 YNNKEL (reference sequence).

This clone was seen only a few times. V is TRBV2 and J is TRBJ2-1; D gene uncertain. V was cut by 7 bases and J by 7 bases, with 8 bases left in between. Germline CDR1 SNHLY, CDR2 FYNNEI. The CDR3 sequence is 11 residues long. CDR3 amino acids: CASTAENEQFF. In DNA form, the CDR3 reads TGTGCCAGCACCGCGGAGAATGAGCAGTTCTTC.

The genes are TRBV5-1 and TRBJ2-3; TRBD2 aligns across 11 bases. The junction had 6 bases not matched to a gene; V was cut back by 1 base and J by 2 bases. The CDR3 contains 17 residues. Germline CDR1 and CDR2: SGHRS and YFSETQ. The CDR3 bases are TGCGCCAGCAGCTTGCAGCCGACTAGCGGGGCCACAGATACGCAGTATTTT. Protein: CASSLQPTSGATDTQYF.

CDR3 nucleotides: TGTGCCTGGACCCCGAGGGGGTCGGATGGCTACACCTTC. Amino acid sequence: CAWTPRGSDGYTF. The chain combines TRBV30 with TRBJ1-2; maybe TRBD1 (6 bases). CDR1 and CDR2 from the germline V gene are GTSNPN and SVGIG (reference sequence). V was shortened by 4 bases and J by 6 bases, with 15 bases between the two germline ends. The CDR3 consists of 13 residues.

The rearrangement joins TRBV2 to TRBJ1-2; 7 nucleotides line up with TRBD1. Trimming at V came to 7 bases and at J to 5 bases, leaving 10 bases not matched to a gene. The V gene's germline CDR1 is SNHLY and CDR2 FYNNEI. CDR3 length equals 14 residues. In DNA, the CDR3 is TGTGCCAGCACCCTTCACGACAGGGTATATGGCTACACCTTC. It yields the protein CASTLHDRVYGYTF.

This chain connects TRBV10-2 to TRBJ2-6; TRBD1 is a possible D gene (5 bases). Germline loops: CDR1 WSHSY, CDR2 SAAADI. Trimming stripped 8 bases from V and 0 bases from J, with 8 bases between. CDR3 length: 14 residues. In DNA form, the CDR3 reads TGCGCCAGCTTGGGGCTCTCTGGGGCCAACGTCCTGACTTTC. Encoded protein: CASLGLSGANVLTF.

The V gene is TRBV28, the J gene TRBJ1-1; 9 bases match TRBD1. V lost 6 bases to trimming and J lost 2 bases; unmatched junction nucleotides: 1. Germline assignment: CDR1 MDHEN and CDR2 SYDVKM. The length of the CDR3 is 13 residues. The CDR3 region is CASRGQGNTEAFF. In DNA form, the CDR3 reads TGTGCCAGCAGGGGACAGGGCAACACTGAAGCTTTCTTT.

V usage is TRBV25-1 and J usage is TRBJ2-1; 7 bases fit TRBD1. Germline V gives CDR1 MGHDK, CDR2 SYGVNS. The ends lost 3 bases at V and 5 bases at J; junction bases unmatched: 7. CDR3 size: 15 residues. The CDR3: CASSDTGARDNEQFF. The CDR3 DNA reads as TGTGCCAGCAGTGATACAGGGGCCAGGGACAATGAGCAGTTCTTC.

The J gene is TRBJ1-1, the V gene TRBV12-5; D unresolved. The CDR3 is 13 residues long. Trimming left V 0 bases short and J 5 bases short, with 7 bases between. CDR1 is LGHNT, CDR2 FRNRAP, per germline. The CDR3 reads CASGLVPGTEAFF. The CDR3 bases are TGTGCTAGTGGTTTGGTACCGGGGACTGAAGCTTTCTTT.

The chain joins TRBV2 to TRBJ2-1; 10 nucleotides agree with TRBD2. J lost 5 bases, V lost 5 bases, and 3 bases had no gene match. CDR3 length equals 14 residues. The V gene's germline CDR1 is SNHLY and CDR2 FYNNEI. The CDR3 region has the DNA TGTGCCAGCAGTACAGGACTAGCGGACAATGAGCAGTTCTTC. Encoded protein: CASSTGLADNEQFF.

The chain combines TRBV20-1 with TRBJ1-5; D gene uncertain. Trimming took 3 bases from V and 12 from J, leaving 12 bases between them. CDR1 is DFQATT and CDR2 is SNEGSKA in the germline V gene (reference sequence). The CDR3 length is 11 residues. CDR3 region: CSASIPPSQHF. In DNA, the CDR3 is TGCAGTGCTAGTATCCCTCCCAGCCAGCATTTT.

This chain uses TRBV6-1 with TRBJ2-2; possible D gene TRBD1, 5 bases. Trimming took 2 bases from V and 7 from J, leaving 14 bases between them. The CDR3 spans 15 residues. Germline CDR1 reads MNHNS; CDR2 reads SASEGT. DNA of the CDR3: TGTGCCAGCAGTGAAAATCCAGGGATAAACGGGGAGCTGTTTTTT. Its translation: CASSENPGINGELFF.

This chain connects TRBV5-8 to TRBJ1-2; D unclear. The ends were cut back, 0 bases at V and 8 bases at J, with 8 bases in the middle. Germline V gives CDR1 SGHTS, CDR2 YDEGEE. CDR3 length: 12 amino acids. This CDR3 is CASSLAGRGYTF. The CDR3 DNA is TGTGCCAGCAGCTTGGCGGGGAGGGGCTACACCTTC.

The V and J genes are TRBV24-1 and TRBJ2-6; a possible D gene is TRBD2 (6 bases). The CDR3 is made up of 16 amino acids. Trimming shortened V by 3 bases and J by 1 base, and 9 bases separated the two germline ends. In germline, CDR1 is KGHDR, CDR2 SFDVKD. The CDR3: CATSDVGTSGANVLTF. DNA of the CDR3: TGTGCCACCAGTGATGTAGGGACTTCTGGGGCCAACGTCCTGACTTTC.